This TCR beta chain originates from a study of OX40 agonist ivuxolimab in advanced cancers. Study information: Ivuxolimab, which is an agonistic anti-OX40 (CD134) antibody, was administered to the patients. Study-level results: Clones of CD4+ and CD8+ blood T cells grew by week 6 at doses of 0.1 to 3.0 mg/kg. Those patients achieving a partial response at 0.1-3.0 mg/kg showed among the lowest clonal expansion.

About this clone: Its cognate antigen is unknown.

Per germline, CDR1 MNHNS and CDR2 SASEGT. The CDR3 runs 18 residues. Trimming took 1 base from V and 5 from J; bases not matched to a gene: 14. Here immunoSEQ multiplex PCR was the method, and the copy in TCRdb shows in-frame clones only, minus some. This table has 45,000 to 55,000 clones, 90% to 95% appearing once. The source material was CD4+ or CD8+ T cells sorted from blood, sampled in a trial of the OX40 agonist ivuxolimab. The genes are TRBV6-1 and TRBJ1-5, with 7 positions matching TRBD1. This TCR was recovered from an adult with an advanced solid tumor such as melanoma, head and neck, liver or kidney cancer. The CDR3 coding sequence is TGTGCCAGCAGTGAAGGTCTGACCGGGACAGCGACCTATCAGCCCCAGCATTTT. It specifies CASSEGLTGTATYQPQHF.